The rows below give T cell receptor beta chains drawn from one sample of a study of CD8 T cells in ankylosing spondylitis. In TCRdb, the 5' RACE reads were re-called with MiXCR into one record per CDR3 protein. The sample has approximately 400,000 distinct CDR3 sequences; roughly 26% are singletons. What was sequenced was blood, either unsorted or a sorted T cell fraction (not recorded which). These receptor sequences come from a male donor with ankylosing spondylitis. Both conserved end residues are part of each CDR3. D genes are given only for firm matches. A clone size is listed for some rows: how often the clone was seen (once, few, many), or a class if it is expanded.

v_gene,d_gene,j_gene,abundance,CDR3aa,CDR3nt
TRBV7-2,TRBD1,TRBJ1-2,few,CASSRTGTGGDYGYTF,TGTGCCAGCAGCCGAACCGGGACAGGGGGGGACTATGGCTACACCTTC
TRBV12-3/TRBV12-4,TRBD1,TRBJ1-4,.,CASNNRGTNEKLFF,TGTGCCAGCAACAACAGGGGAACTAATGAAAAACTGTTTTTT
TRBV7-9,.,TRBJ1-5,few,CASSLGTRAWQPQHF,TGTGCCAGCAGCTTAGGTACCAGGGCTTGGCAGCCCCAGCATTTT
TRBV15,TRBD1,TRBJ1-2,.,CATSRDPWTGSGYTF,TGTGCCACCAGCAGAGATCCCTGGACAGGATCTGGCTACACCTTC
TRBV9,.,TRBJ2-2,few,CASSVVIGSNTGELFF,TGTGCCAGCAGCGTAGTAATTGGTTCGAACACCGGGGAGCTGTTTTTT
TRBV5-1,.,TRBJ1-5,many,CASSLEGGVGQPQHF,TGCGCCAGCAGCTTGGAGGGCGGCGTCGGTCAGCCCCAGCATTTT
TRBV20-1,.,TRBJ2-2,.,CSASLLRDFHTGELFF,TGCAGTGCTAGCCTGCTCCGGGACTTTCACACCGGGGAGCTGTTTTTT
TRBV20-1,.,TRBJ2-1,few,CKVDRPPFYNEQFF,TGCAAGGTAGACAGGCCTCCCTTCTACAATGAGCAGTTCTTC
TRBV12-3/TRBV12-4,TRBD2,TRBJ2-1,.,CASSWGTSGYNEQFF,TGTGCCAGCAGTTGGGGGACTAGCGGATACAATGAGCAGTTCTTC
TRBV12-3/TRBV12-4,.,TRBJ1-5,.,CASSLAARVNQPQHF,TGTGCCAGCAGTTTAGCAGCCAGGGTCAATCAGCCCCAGCATTTT
TRBV7-9,.,TRBJ1-2,few,CASSLEVLRNTF,TGTGCCAGCAGCTTAGAGGTCCTCAGGAACACCTTC
TRBV20-1,.,TRBJ2-1,few,CSARRQEAEQFF,TGCAGTGCTAGACGTCAGGAAGCTGAGCAGTTCTTC
TRBV5-1,.,TRBJ2-1,.,CASSWKGDPHEQFF,TGCGCCAGCAGCTGGAAAGGGGATCCACATGAGCAGTTCTTC
TRBV20-1,TRBD1,TRBJ1-5,few,CSAIKQGARNQPQHF,TGCAGTGCTATAAAACAGGGGGCACGGAATCAGCCCCAGCATTTT
TRBV20-1,.,TRBJ2-5,.,CSARGGTGDQETQYF,TGCAGTGCTAGGGGGGGTACAGGCGATCAAGAGACCCAGTACTTC
TRBV15,TRBD1,TRBJ1-3,.,CATSSDRGVGNTIYF,TGTGCCACCAGCAGCGACAGGGGCGTGGGAAACACCATATATTTT
TRBV29-1,TRBD2,TRBJ2-1,.,CSAAGLAGHNEQFF,TGCAGCGCTGCGGGACTAGCGGGCCACAATGAGCAGTTCTTC
TRBV6-2/TRBV6-3,.,TRBJ2-1,.,CASSFIGTFNEQFF,TGTGCCAGCAGTTTCATCGGGACCTTTAATGAGCAGTTCTTC
TRBV28,.,TRBJ2-3,few,CASSSPPYTQYF,TGTGCCAGCAGTTCCCCTCCGTATACGCAGTATTTT
TRBV20-1,.,TRBJ2-3,few,CSATSSSTDTQYF,TGCAGTGCTACCTCCTCTAGCACAGATACGCAGTATTTT
TRBV20-1,.,TRBJ1-5,.,CSARVRDNQPQHF,TGCAGTGCTAGAGTCAGAGACAATCAGCCCCAGCATTTT
TRBV19,.,TRBJ2-2,.,CASSIWSGELFF,TGTGCCAGTAGTATATGGAGTGGGGAGCTGTTTTTT
TRBV7-9,TRBD1,TRBJ2-1,few,CASRPGTGTYNEQFF,TGTGCCAGCCGGCCAGGGACAGGCACCTACAATGAGCAGTTCTTC
TRBV5-1,TRBD1,TRBJ2-2,many,CASSLADRTTGELFF,TGCGCCAGCAGCTTGGCGGACAGGACGACCGGGGAGCTGTTTTTT
TRBV7-2,.,TRBJ2-7,.,CASSQEGTFEQYF,TGTGCCAGCAGCCAAGAGGGGACGTTCGAGCAGTACTTC
TRBV10-1,TRBD1,TRBJ2-3,few,CASSVSATGGPTSTDTQYF,TGCGCCAGCAGTGTAAGCGCGACAGGGGGCCCGACTAGCACAGATACGCAGTATTTT
TRBV11-2,.,TRBJ2-4,few,CASSLGNNIQYF,TGTGCCAGCAGCTTAGGCAATAACATTCAGTACTTC
TRBV6-5,TRBD1,TRBJ1-2,few,CASSYKPPQGHYGYTF,TGTGCCAGCAGTTACAAACCCCCACAGGGGCACTATGGCTACACCTTC
TRBV12-3/TRBV12-4,.,TRBJ2-1,few,CASSWVGLNEQFF,TGTGCCAGCAGTTGGGTTGGGCTCAATGAGCAGTTCTTC
TRBV20-1,TRBD1,TRBJ1-2,.,CSAGTAINYGYTF,TGCAGCGCCGGGACAGCGATTAACTATGGCTACACCTTC
TRBV7-9,.,TRBJ2-1,.,CASSPQRDTYNEQFF,TGTGCCAGCAGCCCCCAGCGGGACACCTACAATGAGCAGTTCTTC
TRBV5-5,.,TRBJ2-2,few,CASSLYAGITGELFF,TGTGCCAGCAGCTTGTATGCAGGGATAACCGGGGAGCTGTTTTTT
TRBV4-2,.,TRBJ1-6,few,CASSSPPMGNYNSPLHF,TGTGCCAGCAGCTCTCCACCCATGGGGAACTATAATTCACCCCTCCACTTT
TRBV29-1,TRBD2,TRBJ2-5,.,CSVDGSGAKAQYF,TGCAGCGTTGACGGGAGCGGGGCTAAGGCCCAGTACTTC
TRBV6-1,TRBD2,TRBJ2-1,few,CASSPGTTVNEQFF,TGTGCCAGCAGCCCTGGGACTACCGTCAATGAGCAGTTCTTC
TRBV20-1,TRBD2,TRBJ2-1,.,CSAPHWSGSSYNEQFF,TGCAGTGCTCCCCACTGGAGCGGGAGTTCCTACAATGAGCAGTTCTTC
TRBV20-1,TRBD1,TRBJ1-5,.,CSASASSQGDQPQHF,TGCAGTGCTAGCGCTTCATCACAGGGGGATCAGCCCCAGCATTTT
TRBV20-1,.,TRBJ1-1,few,CSARGAALNTEAFF,TGCAGTGCTAGAGGGGCAGCCTTGAACACTGAAGCTTTCTTT
TRBV24-1,TRBD2,TRBJ2-5,.,CATSDGASGYLETQYF,TGTGCCACCAGTGACGGGGCTAGCGGATACCTGGAGACCCAGTACTTC
TRBV7-2,TRBD2,TRBJ2-3,.,CASSSRLAGGSDTQYF,TGTGCCAGCAGCTCCCGACTAGCGGGAGGGTCAGATACGCAGTATTTT
TRBV4-1,.,TRBJ2-1,.,CASSQGVVYEQFF,TGCGCCAGCAGCCAGGGCGTTGTCTATGAGCAGTTCTTC
TRBV5-1,TRBD1,TRBJ1-1,few,CASSLEPGTGLAFF,TGCGCCAGCAGCTTAGAACCCGGGACAGGCTTAGCTTTCTTT
TRBV12-3/TRBV12-4,TRBD2,TRBJ2-7,few,CASTSSGVFYEQYF,TGTGCCAGCACCTCAAGCGGGGTGTTCTACGAGCAGTACTTC
TRBV11-3,.,TRBJ1-1,.,CASSFPQGRGRTEAFF,TGTGCCAGCAGCTTCCCCCAGGGGAGGGGCCGCACTGAAGCTTTCTTT
TRBV5-1,TRBD1,TRBJ1-1,many,CASSYPNQGDTEAFF,TGCGCCAGCAGCTACCCGAACCAGGGGGACACTGAAGCTTTCTTT
TRBV20-1,.,TRBJ1-5,once,CSARHLDSNQPQHF,TGCAGTGCAAGGCACTTGGATAGCAATCAGCCCCAGCATTTT
TRBV5-1,TRBD2,TRBJ2-3,few,CASSLGTSGSADTQYF,TGCGCCAGCAGCTTGGGGACTAGCGGGAGTGCAGATACGCAGTATTTT
TRBV6-5,TRBD2,TRBJ2-1,.,CASSYSMIAGGNEQFF,TGTGCCAGCAGTTACTCGATGATAGCGGGAGGGAATGAGCAGTTCTTC
TRBV20-1,.,TRBJ1-5,.,CSASWQGSNQPQHF,TGCAGTGCTAGTTGGCAGGGCAGCAATCAGCCCCAGCATTTT
TRBV12-5,TRBD1,TRBJ2-2,.,CASGLDFDRGISGTGELFF,TGTGCTAGTGGTTTGGACTTCGACAGGGGGATATCTGGCACCGGGGAGCTGTTTTTT
TRBV12-3/TRBV12-4,.,TRBJ2-7,.,CASSRVAGVSYEQYF,TGTGCCAGCAGCCGGGTCGCGGGCGTCTCCTACGAGCAGTACTTC
TRBV29-1,.,TRBJ2-2,many,CSVAVEQGAGELFF,TGCAGCGTTGCAGTAGAACAAGGGGCCGGGGAGCTGTTTTTT
TRBV5-1,TRBD1,TRBJ1-1,few,CASSWQGAGNTEAFF,TGCGCCAGCAGCTGGCAGGGGGCAGGGAACACTGAAGCTTTCTTT